The subject of this entry is one TCR beta chain. Its specificity is unknown. The sample is drawn from a study of cytomegalovirus exposure and HLA in healthy donors. As for the study in general: Early on, a data release was issued that held 80 million or so unique TCRs from HLA-typed donors.

The CDR3 has 12 residues. Germline CDR1 is MNHEY and CDR2 is SVGAGI. V was clipped by 4 bases and J by 6 bases, with 7 bases between them. The primer mix had 60 Vbeta and 13 Jbeta primers. Using immunoSEQ multiplex PCR, the repertoire was profiled, and TCRdb retains in-frame clones only, with some absent. The data hold roughly 88,000 clones, with just under 70% observed a single time. Findings and caveats of the study: Productive status was seen about 90% or about 30% of the time for most TCR beta V segments in an earlier analysis. Exclusion applied to some V segments, including TRBV6-2 and TRBV6-3, as they were indistinguishable.

The genes are TRBV6-5 and TRBJ1-5; D is uncertain. The source of this sequence is a man in his fifties or sixties in good health and CMV-seronegative. The source material was PBMCs. The CDR3 is CASSSTSQPQHF. Here the CDR3 DNA reads TGTGCCAGCAGTTCTACGAGTCAGCCCCAGCATTTT.